This TCR beta chain was identified during a study of blood T cell repertoires in COVID-19 (dated by TCRdb to the early 2020s). For context, the study as a whole: Samples covering the acute and convalescent phases of COVID-19 were provided by collaborators in the United States, Italy and Spain. The material from the prospective study consisted of cDNA or gDNA derived from T cells, B-cell-depleted T cells, or PBMCs. Sample metadata almost always included a de-identified subject ID, COVID-19 status, age in years and sex. The dataset comprised deeply sampled blood TCRbeta repertoires from subjects exposed to, actively infected with, or recovered from COVID-19. Samples came from the ongoing ImmuneRACE study (first 160 participants) plus 1,254 subjects from 6 global collaborators. The repertoires were released in a freely available public database intended as a resource for research on the immune response to SARS-CoV-2. HLA class I and class II types, where available, came from metadata supplied by the sample provider rather than from assay-based typing. Here is what the overall study found, with its caveats: The quantity of clinical and demographic metadata differed by source and by participant and was supplied without curation.

Samples from volunteer blood donors who had recovered from COVID-19 were contributed by a second Seattle source. Whole blood was collected in K2EDTA tubes by collaborating institutions according to the institutions' own protocols. For TCRbeta analysis, collaborator samples were shipped as frozen whole blood, as isolated PBMCs, or as DNA extracted from either sample type. TCRbeta CDR3 regions were amplified from genomic DNA using the immunoSEQ Assay, a bias-controlled multiplex PCR. From the authors' description of their analysis: Nucleated cell counts per sample were estimated from amplification of reference gene primers within the assay. Sequence reads were collapsed and filtered to measure the absolute abundance of every unique TCRbeta CDR3 rearrangement. Productive Simpson clonality was computed per sample as the square root of Simpson's diversity index over productive rearrangements. What TCRdb holds here is the immuneACCESS table cut down to in-frame rearrangements. Part of the clones is not present; checked against another copy, under half of the missing clones reflect an unresolved V gene, and the others are unexplained. The V and J calls and clone size are taken from that table; D and trimming were inferred from the DNA. The sample contains 250,000 or so clones, roughly 89% of them found a single time. The ten most abundant clones make up 1.5% of the sample.

The germline V gene sets CDR1 to SGHRS and CDR2 to YFSETQ. The CDR3, cysteine through phenylalanine, is 15 amino acids long. CDR3 DNA is the only sequence kept; it has 45 bases, read in frame from the first base. Comments on this clone: No antigen is known for it. Mismatch with germline at one junction end may stem from a read error.

This chain is built from TRBV5-1 and TRBJ2-5; 9 central nucleotides agree with TRBD2. The sequence derives from a woman aged 40 to 55 who had recovered from COVID-19. The sequenced sample was peripheral blood. The CDR3 corresponds to CACSGGRVPQETQYF. The DNA sequence is TGCGCCTGCAGCGGGGGGAGGGTCCCCCAAGAGACCCAGTACTTC. This CDR3, with the reference TRBV5-1 and TRBJ2-5 proteins standing in past its ends, gives the full variable domain KAGVTQTPRYLIKTRGQQVTLSCSPISGHRSVSWYQQTPGQGLQFLFEYFSETQRNKGNFPGRFSGRQFSNSRSEMNVSTLELGDSALYLCACSGGRVPQETQYFGPGTRLLVL.